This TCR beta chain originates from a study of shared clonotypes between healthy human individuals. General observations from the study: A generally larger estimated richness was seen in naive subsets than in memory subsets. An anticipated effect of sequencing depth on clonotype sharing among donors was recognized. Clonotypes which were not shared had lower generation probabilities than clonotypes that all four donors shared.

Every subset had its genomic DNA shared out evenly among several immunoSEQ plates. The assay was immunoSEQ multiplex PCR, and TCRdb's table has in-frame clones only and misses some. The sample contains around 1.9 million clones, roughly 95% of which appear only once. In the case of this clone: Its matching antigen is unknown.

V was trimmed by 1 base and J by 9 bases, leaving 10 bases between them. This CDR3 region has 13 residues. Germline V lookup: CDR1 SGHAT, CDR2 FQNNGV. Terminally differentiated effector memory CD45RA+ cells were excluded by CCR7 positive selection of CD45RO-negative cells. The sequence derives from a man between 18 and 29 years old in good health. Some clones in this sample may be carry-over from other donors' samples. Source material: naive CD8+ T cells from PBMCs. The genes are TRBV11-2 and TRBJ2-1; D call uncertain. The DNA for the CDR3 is TGTGCCAGCAGCTTAGCCTCAAAGAGTGAGCAGTTCTTC. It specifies CASSLASKSEQFF.